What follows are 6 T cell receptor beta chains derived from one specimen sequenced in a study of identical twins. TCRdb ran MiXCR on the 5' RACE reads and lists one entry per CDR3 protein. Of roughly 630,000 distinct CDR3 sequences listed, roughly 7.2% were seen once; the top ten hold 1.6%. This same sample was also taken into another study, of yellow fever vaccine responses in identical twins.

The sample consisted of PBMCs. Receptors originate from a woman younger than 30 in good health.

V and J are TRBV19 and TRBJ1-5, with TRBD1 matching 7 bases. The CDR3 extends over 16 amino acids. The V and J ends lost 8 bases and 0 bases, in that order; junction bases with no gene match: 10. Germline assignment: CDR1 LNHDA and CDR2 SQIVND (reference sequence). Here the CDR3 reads CASVRQGGYSNQPQHF. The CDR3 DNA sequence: TGTGCCAGTGTGCGACAGGGAGGATATAGCAATCAGCCCCAGCATTTT.

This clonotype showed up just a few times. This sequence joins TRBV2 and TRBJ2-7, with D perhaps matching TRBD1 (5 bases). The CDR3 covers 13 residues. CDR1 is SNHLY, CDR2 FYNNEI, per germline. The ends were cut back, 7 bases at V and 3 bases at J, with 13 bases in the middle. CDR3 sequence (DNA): TGTGCCAGCAACAAGGGGCAGTACTACGAGCAGTACGTC. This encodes CASNKGQYYEQYV.

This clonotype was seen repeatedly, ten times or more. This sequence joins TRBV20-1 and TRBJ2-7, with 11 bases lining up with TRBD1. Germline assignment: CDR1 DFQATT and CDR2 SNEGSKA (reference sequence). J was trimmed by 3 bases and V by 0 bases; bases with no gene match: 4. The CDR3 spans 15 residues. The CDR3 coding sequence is TGCAGTGCTAGAGATAGGGGGACAGGGGGCTACGAGCAGTACTTC. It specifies CSARDRGTGGYEQYF.

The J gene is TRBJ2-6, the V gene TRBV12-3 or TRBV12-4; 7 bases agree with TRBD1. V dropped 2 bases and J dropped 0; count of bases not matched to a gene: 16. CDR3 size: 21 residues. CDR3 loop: CASSLRAPGTASLSGANVLTF. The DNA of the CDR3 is TGTGCCAGCAGTTTAAGGGCCCCCGGGACAGCGAGCCTCTCTGGGGCCAACGTCCTGACTTTC.

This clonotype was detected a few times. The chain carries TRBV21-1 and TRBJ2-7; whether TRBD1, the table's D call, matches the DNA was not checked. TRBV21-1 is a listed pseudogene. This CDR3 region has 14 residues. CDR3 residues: CASSSRTGAYEQYF. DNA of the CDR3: TGTGCCAGCAGCAGTCGGACAGGGGCCTACGAGCAGTACTTC.

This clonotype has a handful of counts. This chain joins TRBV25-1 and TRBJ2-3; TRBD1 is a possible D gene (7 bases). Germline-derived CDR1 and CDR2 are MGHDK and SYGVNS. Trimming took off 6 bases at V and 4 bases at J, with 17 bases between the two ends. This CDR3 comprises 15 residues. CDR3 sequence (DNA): TGTGCCAGCAGCGACAGGGTGGGGGGCGCAGATACGCAGTATTTT. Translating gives CASSDRVGGADTQYF.